This paragraph reports one T cell receptor beta chain. Its specificity is not known. Individual cDNA molecules were tagged with unique molecular identifiers, the study reported. MiXCR, applied by TCRdb to the 5' RACE reads, yields one record per CDR3 protein. This sample carries tens of thousands of distinct CDR3 sequences, just over 20% of them seen once, and the ten largest clones take about 17%. V gave up 4 bases and J gave up 1 base; unmatched junction bases: 6. This CDR3 has 16 amino acids. Germline V lookup: CDR1 SGHAT, CDR2 FQNNGV. This specimen comes from a study of early T cells in non-severe SARS-CoV-2 infection. Looking at the study overall: Sequencing used unsorted whole-blood bulk RNA, so chains lack pairing. Findings and limits, study-wide: In VDJdb matching, anti-spike CD8 responses were favored while private and CD4 specificities went missing.

J is TRBJ1-1 and V is TRBV11-2; 10 nucleotides align to TRBD1. The sample here was whole blood, taken at baseline. The TCR was taken from an adult who was a healthcare worker with PCR-confirmed SARS-CoV-2 infection or an uninfected control (not recorded which). DNA of the CDR3: TGTGCCAGCAGCTCCCGGACAGGGGGTTCGAACACTGAAGCTTTCTTT. Its protein is CASSSRTGGSNTEAFF.